This T cell receptor beta chain appears in the sequencing data of a study of Graves' ophthalmopathy and Graves' hyperthyroidism. Findings and caveats of the study: Among expanded thyroid clonotypes above 0.001 frequency, most also occurred in blood.

RNA transcripts provided the template for amplifying TCR beta CDR3 regions. RT-PCR in the first round used HTBI primers; a second-round multiplex PCR followed. MiXCR was run by TCRdb on the multiplex PCR reads, yielding one entry per CDR3 protein. The table lists 1 million to 1.3 million distinct CDR3 sequences, roughly 35% of them singletons. A note on this clonotype: The antigen remains undetermined.

The sample comprised peripheral blood or thyroid tissue (not recorded which). The TCR originated in an adult man with Graves' hyperthyroidism.

The CDR3 coding sequence is TGTGCCAGCAGTGAGTTTCTAGAGACCCAGTACTTC. Protein: CASSEFLETQYF. This rearrangement joins TRBV6-1 to TRBJ2-5; no firm D call. Germline CDR1 reads MNHNS; CDR2 reads SASEGT. The CDR3 runs to 12 residues. With 3 bases removed from V and 4 bases from J, the gap between germline ends came to 6 bases.